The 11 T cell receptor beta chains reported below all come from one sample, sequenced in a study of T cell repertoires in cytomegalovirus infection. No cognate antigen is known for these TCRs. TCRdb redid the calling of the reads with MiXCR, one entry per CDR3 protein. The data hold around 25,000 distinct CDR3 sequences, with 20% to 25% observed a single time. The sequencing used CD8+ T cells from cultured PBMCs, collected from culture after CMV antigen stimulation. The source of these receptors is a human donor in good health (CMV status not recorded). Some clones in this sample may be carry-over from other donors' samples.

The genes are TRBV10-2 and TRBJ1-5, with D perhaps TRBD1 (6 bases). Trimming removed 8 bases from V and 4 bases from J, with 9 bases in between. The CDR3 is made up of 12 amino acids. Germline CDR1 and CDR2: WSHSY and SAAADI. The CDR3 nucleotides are TGCGCCAGCTCACAGGGTAATCAGCCCCAGCATTTT. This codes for CASSQGNQPQHF.

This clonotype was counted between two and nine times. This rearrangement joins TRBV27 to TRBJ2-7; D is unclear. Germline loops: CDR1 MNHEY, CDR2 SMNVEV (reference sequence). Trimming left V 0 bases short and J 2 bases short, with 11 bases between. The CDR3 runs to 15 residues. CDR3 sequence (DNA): TGTGCCAGCAGTTTATCGACCGTCCCAGCCTACGAGCAGTACTTC. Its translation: CASSLSTVPAYEQYF.

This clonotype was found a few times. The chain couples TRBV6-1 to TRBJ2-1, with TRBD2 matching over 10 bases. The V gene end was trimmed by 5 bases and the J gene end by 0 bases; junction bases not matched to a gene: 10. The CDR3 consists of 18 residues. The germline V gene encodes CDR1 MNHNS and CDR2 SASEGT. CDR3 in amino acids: CASSTYSGGSSSYNEQFF. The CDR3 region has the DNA TGTGCCAGCAGTACCTATAGCGGGGGGTCGAGCTCCTACAATGAGCAGTTCTTC.

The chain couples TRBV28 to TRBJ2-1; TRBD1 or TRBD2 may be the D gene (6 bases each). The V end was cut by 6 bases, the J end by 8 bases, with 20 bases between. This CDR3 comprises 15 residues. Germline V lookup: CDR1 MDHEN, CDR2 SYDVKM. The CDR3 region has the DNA TGTGCCAGCAGCTACGAACGGGGGCTGCTCGATGAGCAGTTCTTC. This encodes CASSYERGLLDEQFF.

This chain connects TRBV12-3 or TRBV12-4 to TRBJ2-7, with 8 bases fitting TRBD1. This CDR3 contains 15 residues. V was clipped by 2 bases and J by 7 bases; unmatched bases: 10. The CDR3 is CASSLTRTGLWEQYF. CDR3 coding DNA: TGTGCCAGCAGTTTAACCCGGACAGGGTTGTGGGAGCAGTACTTC.

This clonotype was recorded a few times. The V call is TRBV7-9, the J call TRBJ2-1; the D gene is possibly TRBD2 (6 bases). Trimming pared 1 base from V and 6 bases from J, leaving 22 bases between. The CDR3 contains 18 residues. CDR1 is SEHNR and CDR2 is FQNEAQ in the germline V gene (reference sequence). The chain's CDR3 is CASSLEEGDGGWGNEQFF. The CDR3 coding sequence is TGTGCCAGCAGCTTAGAGGAGGGTGACGGGGGATGGGGCAATGAGCAGTTCTTC.

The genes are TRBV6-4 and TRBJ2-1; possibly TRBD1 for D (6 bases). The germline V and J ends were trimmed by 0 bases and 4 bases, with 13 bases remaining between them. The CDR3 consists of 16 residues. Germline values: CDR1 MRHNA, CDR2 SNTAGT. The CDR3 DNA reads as TGTGCCAGCAGTGACTCGGTAGGCAGGGGATACAATGAGCAGTTCTTC. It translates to CASSDSVGRGYNEQFF.

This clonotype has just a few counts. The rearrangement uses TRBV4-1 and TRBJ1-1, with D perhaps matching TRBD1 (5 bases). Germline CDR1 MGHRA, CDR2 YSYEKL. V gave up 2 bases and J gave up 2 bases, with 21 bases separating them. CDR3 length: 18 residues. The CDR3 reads CASSQSPSGVVENTEAFF. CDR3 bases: TGCGCCAGCAGCCAAAGCCCCTCGGGGGTAGTGGAAAACACTGAAGCTTTCTTT.

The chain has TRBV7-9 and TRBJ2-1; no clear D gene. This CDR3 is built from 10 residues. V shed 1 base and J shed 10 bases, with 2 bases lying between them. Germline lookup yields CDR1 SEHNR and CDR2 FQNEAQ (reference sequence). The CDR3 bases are TGTGCCAGCAGCTTAGACGAGCAGTTCTTC. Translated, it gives CASSLDEQFF.

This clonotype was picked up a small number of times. The CDR3 here is CASSPLGPVVEQFF. The CDR3 region has the DNA TGTGCCAGTAGTCCGCTCGGTCCCGTTGTGGAGCAGTTCTTC. The rearrangement joins TRBV19 to TRBJ2-1; D is unclear. Trimming took 5 bases from V and 10 from J, leaving 18 bases between them. The CDR3 runs to 14 residues. Per germline, CDR1 LNHDA and CDR2 SQIVND (reference sequence).

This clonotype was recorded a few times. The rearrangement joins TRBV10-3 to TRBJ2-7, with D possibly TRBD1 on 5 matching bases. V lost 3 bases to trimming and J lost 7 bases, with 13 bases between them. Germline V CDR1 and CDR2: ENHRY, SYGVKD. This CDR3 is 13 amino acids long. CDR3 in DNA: TGTGCCATCAGTGATATAGGGGTGGGGGAGCAGTACTTC. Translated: CAISDIGVGEQYF.